This T cell receptor (beta chain) derives from a study of T-cell memory formation after mild COVID-19. General study results and limits: Clones shrinking between day 15 and 85 showed a balanced CD4/CD8 split, and those that grew later tilted toward CD4+.

The CDR3 is made up of 11 amino acids. The germline V and J ends were trimmed by 3 bases and 7 bases, with 9 bases remaining between them. Germline loops: CDR1 SQVTM, CDR2 ANQGSEA. TCRdb processed the 5' RACE reads anew with MiXCR; each CDR3 protein has one entry. The sample shows approximately 190,000 distinct CDR3 sequences, around 19% of them seen only once. In its sample, this clonotype was seen many times. As yet, its antigen is unknown. The sample was PBMCs or a T cell subset sorted from them (not recorded which). The genes are TRBV29-1 and TRBJ1-2; D possibly corresponds to TRBD1 (5 bases). The TCR sequence derives from an adult woman who had mild COVID-19 (a few samples of this study predate the infection). Cell type and time point are not known. The CDR3, as DNA: TGCAGCGTTGATGCGAGGGGTGGCTACACCTTC. Amino acids: CSVDARGGYTF. Drawing the rest from reference TRBV29-1 and TRBJ1-2, the complete variable domain is SAVISQKPSRDICQRGTSLTIQCQVDSQVTMMFWYRQQPGQSLTLIATANQGSEATYESGFVIDKFPISRPNLTFSTLTVSNMSPEDSSIYLCSVDARGGYTFGSGTRLTVV.